One sample yielded the 15 T cell receptor beta chains listed below, sequenced in a study of T cells expressing NK-cell markers. Following a re-call of the 5' RACE reads, TCRdb has one entry per CDR3 protein and lacks DNA. The sample table includes 350,000 to 500,000 distinct CDR3 sequences. The sample comprised blood T cells: a sorted CD56 or NKG2C T cell subset, CD4+ or CD8+ T cells, or bulk PBMC T cells (not recorded which). These receptors came from a woman aged 18 to 75 in good health.

The chain recombines TRBV20-1 with TRBJ2-3; TCRdb's D gene call, TRBD2, goes unchecked for lack of DNA. CDR3 size: 16 residues. The germline V gene encodes CDR1 DFQATT and CDR2 SNEGSKA (reference sequence). The CDR3 reads CSARVSPQTRGVAQYF.

This rearrangement joins TRBV12-3 or TRBV12-4 to TRBJ1-5. The CDR3 has 13 amino acids. CDR3 sequence: CASTDTMNQPQHF.

The CDR3 spells CASSLRAAVTGELFF. This chain connects TRBV28 to TRBJ2-2; TCRdb selects TRBD1, and the lack of DNA leaves this call unchecked. The CDR3 has 15 residues. Germline CDR1 is MDHEN and CDR2 is SYDVKM.

The rearrangement uses TRBV18 and TRBJ1-3; TCRdb gives TRBD1 as the D gene, but with no DNA this cannot be confirmed. The CDR3 has 15 residues. Germline values: CDR1 KGHSH, CDR2 LQKENI. CDR3 loop: CASSTDSRLINTIYF.

The CDR3 sequence is CASTQGGSYNEQFF. This chain joins TRBV5-1 and TRBJ2-1. There are 14 residues in the CDR3. Germline assignment: CDR1 SGHRS and CDR2 YFSETQ.

The CDR3 protein is CASSPSGGAFEETQYF. The chain combines TRBV6-1 with TRBJ2-5; TCRdb designates TRBD2, a call that cannot be tested without DNA. CDR1 and CDR2 from the germline V gene are MNHNS and SASEGT. The CDR3 has 16 amino acids.

This chain joins TRBV6-1 and TRBJ1-2; TCRdb proposes TRBD1, but this gene call is untestable without DNA. CDR3 size: 17 residues. Germline V gene lookup returns CDR1 MNHNS and CDR2 SASEGT. The CDR3 region is CASSPDRSGNPFLGYTF.

The chain is built from TRBV5-1 and TRBJ1-2; TCRdb's D call, TRBD1, is unchecked because there is no DNA. This CDR3 comprises 14 residues. The germline gives CDR1 SGHRS, CDR2 YFSETQ. CDR3 amino acids: CASSGGHGNYGYTF.

V and J are TRBV6-2 or TRBV6-3 and TRBJ2-7; the TCRdb call, TRBD1, lacks DNA for checking. Germline V gene sequence: CDR1 MNHEY, CDR2 SVGEGT. The CDR3 has 17 residues. CDR3 residues: CASSYNWPGSHSYEQYF.

The chain is built from TRBV30 and TRBJ2-3. The CDR3 covers 13 residues. Germline lookup yields CDR1 GTSNPN and CDR2 SVGIG (reference sequence). CDR3 protein: CAWSWARTDTQYF.

The chain recombines TRBV7-2 with TRBJ2-3. The CDR3 loop spans 12 amino acids. Germline-derived CDR1 and CDR2 are SGHTA and FQGNSA. The CDR3 reads CASSLWTDTQYF.

The chain employs TRBV20-1 and TRBJ2-3. CDR1 is DFQATT and CDR2 is SNEGSKA in the germline V gene (reference sequence). The CDR3 loop spans 13 amino acids. The CDR3 sequence is CSAKWPSTDTQYF.

The rearrangement links TRBV5-1 to TRBJ1-2; the TRBD1 assignment by TCRdb is unverifiable without DNA. Germline CDR1 and CDR2: SGHRS and YFSETQ. CDR3 length: 16 amino acids. CDR3 sequence: CASGLFTGGANYGYTF.

The CDR3 protein is CASSPIKTSGSNEQFF. The chain links TRBV7-8 to TRBJ2-1; TCRdb returns TRBD2, unconfirmable since there is no DNA. This CDR3 is built from 16 residues. The germline gives CDR1 SGHVS, CDR2 FQNEAQ.

The chain recombines TRBV20-1 with TRBJ2-7; as DNA is missing, the TRBD2 call by TCRdb cannot be tested. The CDR3 extends over 14 amino acids. Germline V gives CDR1 DFQATT, CDR2 SNEGSKA (reference sequence). CDR3 region: CSARDGGGLYEQYF.